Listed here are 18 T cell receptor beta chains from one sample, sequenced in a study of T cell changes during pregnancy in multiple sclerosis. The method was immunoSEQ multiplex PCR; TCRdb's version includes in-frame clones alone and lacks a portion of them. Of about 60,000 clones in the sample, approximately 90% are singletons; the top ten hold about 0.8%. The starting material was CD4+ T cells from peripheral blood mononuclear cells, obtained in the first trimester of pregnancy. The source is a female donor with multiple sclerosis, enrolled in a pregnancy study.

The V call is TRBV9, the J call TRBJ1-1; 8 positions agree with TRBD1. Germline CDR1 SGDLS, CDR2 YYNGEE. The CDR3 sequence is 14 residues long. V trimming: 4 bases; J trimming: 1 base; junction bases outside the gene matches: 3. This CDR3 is CASSPGTGNTEAFF. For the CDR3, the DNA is TGTGCCAGCAGCCCCGGGACAGGGAACACTGAAGCTTTCTTT.

The chain's CDR3 is CASSPKGGDSSETQYF. Written as DNA, the CDR3 is TGTGCCAGCAGTCCCAAAGGGGGGGACTCCTCAGAGACCCAGTACTTC. V and J are TRBV9 and TRBJ2-5; D is possibly TRBD2 (7 bases). CDR1 SGDLS and CDR2 YYNGEE come from the germline V gene. The CDR3 runs to 16 residues. V was cut by 5 bases and J by 4 bases, with 21 bases left in between.

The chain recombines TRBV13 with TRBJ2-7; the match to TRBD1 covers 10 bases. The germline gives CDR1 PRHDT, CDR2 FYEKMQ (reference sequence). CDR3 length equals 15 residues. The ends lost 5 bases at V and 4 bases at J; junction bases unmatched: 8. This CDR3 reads CASSPRTGGRYEQYF. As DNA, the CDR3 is TGTGCCAGCAGCCCTAGGACAGGGGGTAGGTACGAGCAGTACTTC.

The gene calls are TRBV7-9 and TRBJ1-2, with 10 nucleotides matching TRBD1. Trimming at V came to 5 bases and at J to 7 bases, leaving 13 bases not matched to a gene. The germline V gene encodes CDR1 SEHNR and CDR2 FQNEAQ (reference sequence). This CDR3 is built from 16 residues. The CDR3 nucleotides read TGTGCCAGCAGCCAAACGACGGGACAGGGGCGTGGTGGCTACACCTTC. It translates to CASSQTTGQGRGGYTF.

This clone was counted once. This chain's CDR3 is CASSNRPGQGAGEQYF. DNA of the CDR3: TGTGCCAGCAGCAACCGCCCGGGACAGGGGGCTGGGGAGCAGTACTTC. The chain recombines TRBV9 with TRBJ2-7; TRBD1 matches 12 bases. The germline V gene encodes CDR1 SGDLS and CDR2 YYNGEE. V shed 4 bases and J 7 bases; nucleotides not matched to a gene: 12. This CDR3 contains 16 residues.

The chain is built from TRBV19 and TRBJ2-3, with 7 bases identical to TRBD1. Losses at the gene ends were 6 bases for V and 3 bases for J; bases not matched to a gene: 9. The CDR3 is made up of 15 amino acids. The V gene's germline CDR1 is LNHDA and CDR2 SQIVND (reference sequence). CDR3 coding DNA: TGTGCCAGTAGAACCAGGCAGGGGGAGACAGATACGCAGTATTTT. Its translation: CASRTRQGETDTQYF.

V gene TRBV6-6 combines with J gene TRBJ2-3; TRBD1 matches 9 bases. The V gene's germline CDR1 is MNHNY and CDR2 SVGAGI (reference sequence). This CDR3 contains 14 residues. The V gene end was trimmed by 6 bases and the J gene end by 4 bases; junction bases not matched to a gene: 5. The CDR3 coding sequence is TGTGCCAGCAGCCCAGGACAGGGGCCAGATACGCAGTATTTT. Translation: CASSPGQGPDTQYF.

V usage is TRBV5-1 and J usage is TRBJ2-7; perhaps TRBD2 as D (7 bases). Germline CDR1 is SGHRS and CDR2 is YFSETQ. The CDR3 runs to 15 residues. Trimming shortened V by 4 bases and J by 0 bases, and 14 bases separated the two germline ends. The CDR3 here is CASSGGGANSYEQYF. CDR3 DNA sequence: TGCGCCAGCAGCGGGGGGGGCGCGAACTCCTACGAGCAGTACTTC.

CDR3 loop: CASTYRATPTDTQYF. The CDR3 region has the DNA TGTGCCAGCACTTACAGGGCAACACCCACAGATACGCAGTATTTT. The V gene is TRBV27, the J gene TRBJ2-3; tentative D call: TRBD1 (6 bases). Germline CDR1 MNHEY, CDR2 SMNVEV (reference sequence). Trimming removed 7 bases from V and 2 bases from J, with 16 bases in between. The CDR3 spans 15 residues.

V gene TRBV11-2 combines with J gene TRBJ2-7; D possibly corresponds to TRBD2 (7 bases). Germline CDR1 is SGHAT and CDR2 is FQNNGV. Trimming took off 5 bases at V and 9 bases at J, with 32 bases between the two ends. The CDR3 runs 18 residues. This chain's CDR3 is CASSRQPGGPGVGDAQYF. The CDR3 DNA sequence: TGTGCCAGCAGCCGGCAACCGGGGGGCCCAGGGGTTGGGGATGCGCAGTACTTC. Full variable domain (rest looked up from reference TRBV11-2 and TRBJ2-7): EAGVAQSPRYKIIEKRQSVAFWCNPISGHATLYWYQQILGQGPKLLIQFQNNGVVDDSQLPKDRFSAERLKGVDSTLKIQPAKLEDSAVYLCASSRQPGGPGVGDAQYFGPGTRLTVT.

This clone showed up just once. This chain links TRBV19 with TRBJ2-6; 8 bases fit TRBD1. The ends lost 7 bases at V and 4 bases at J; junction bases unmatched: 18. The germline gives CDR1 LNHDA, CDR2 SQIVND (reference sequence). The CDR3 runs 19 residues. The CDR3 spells CASTGQGASVPPGANVLTF. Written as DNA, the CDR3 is TGTGCCAGTACAGGACAGGGCGCAAGTGTACCACCCGGGGCCAACGTCCTGACTTTC.

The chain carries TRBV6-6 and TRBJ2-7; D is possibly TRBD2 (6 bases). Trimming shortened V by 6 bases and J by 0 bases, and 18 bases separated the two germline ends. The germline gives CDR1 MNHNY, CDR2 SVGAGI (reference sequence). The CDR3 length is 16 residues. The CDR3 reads CASSRRGTTSSYEQYF. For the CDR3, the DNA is TGTGCCAGCAGCCGACGGGGGACGACCTCCTCCTACGAGCAGTACTTC.

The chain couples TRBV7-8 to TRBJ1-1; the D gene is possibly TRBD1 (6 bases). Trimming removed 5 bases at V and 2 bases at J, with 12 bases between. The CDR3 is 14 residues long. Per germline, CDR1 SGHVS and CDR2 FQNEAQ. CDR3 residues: CASSGVGGNTEAFF. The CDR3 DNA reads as TGTGCCAGCAGCGGAGTAGGGGGAAACACTGAAGCTTTCTTT. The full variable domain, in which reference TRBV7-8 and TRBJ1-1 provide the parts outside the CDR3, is GAGVSQSPRYKVAKRGQDVALRCDPISGHVSLFWYQQALGQGPEFLTYFQNEAQLDKSGLPSDRFFAERPEGSVSTLKIQRTQQEDSAVYLCASSGVGGNTEAFFGQGTRLTVV.

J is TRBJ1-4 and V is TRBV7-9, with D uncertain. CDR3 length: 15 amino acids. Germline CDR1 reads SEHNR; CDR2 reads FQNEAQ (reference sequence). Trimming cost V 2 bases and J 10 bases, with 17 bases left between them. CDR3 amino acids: CASSLRSRNSGKLFF. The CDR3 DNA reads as TGTGCCAGCAGCTTACGGTCCCGCAACAGCGGAAAACTGTTTTTT.

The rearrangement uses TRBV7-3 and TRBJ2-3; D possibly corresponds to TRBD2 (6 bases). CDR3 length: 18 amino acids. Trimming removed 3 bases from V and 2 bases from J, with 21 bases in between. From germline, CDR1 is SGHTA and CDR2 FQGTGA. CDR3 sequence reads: CASSLKPLSSGPTDTQYF. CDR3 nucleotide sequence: TGTGCCAGCAGCTTGAAGCCTCTTAGTAGCGGTCCCACAGATACGCAGTATTTT. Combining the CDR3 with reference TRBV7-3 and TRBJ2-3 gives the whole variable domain GAGVSQTPSNKVTEKGKYVELRCDPISGHTALYWYRQSLGQGPEFLIYFQGTGAADDSGLPNDRFFAVRPEGSVSTLKIQRTERGDSAVYLCASSLKPLSSGPTDTQYFGPGTRLTVL.

The chain's CDR3 is CASSPGHAGNTIYF. The CDR3 DNA sequence: TGTGCCAGCAGCCCGGGACATGCCGGAAACACCATATATTTT. The chain links TRBV7-2 to TRBJ1-3, with D possibly TRBD1 on 6 matching bases. Looked up from germline, CDR1 is SGHTA and CDR2 is FQGNSA. This CDR3 is 14 amino acids long. Trimming took 5 bases from V and 4 from J, leaving 12 bases between them.

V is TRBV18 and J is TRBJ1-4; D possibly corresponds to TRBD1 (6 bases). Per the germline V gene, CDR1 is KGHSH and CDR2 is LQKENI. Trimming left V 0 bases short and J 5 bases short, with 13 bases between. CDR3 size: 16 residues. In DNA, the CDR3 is TGTGCCAGCTCACCACCCACTGCCAGGGGAAATGAAAAACTGTTTTTT. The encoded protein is CASSPPTARGNEKLFF. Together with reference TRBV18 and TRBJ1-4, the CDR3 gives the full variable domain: NAGVMQNPRHLVRRRGQEARLRCSPMKGHSHVYWYRQLPEEGLKFMVYLQKENIIDESGMPKERFSAEFPKEGPSILRIQQVVRGDSAAYFCASSPPTARGNEKLFFGSGTQLSVL.

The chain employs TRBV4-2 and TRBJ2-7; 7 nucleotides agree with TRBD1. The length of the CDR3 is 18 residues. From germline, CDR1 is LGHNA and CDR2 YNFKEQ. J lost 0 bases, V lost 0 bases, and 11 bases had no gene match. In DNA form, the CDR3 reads TGTGCCAGCAGCCAAGAACGGTTATTCGGGACAGTCTCCTACGAGCAGTACTTC. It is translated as CASSQERLFGTVSYEQYF.